What follows are 3 T cell receptor beta chains derived from one specimen sequenced in a study of blood T cells in healthy people across ages. The authors ran a second PCR of roughly 6 to 12 cycles using a sample-barcoded 5' primer and a J-beta primer mix. TCRdb re-derived calls from the 5' RACE reads in MiXCR, one entry per CDR3 protein. Found here are about 670,000 distinct CDR3 sequences, around 38% of them singletons; the top ten hold around 30%. The sequenced sample consisted of blood. The receptors were gathered from a man older than 75 in good health.

Note on this clonotype: One junction end disagrees with the germline gene, perhaps due to a read error. The chain recombines TRBV27 with TRBJ2-4, with D tentatively TRBD2 (5 bases). CDR3 length equals 15 residues. Germline CDR1 reads MNHEY; CDR2 reads SMNVEV (reference sequence). Written as DNA, the CDR3 is TGTGCCAGCAGCTTATCGAGGGTAGCCAAAAACATTCAGTACTTC. Its protein product is CASSLSRVAKNIQYF.

V and J are TRBV5-1 and TRBJ2-7; D tentatively reads TRBD1 or TRBD2 (5 bases each). Trimming took off 1 base at V and 7 bases at J, with 15 bases between the two ends. CDR1 and CDR2 from the germline V gene are SGHRS and YFSETQ. This CDR3 is built from 14 residues. CDR3 amino acids: CASSLMGELNEQYF. CDR3 in DNA: TGCGCCAGCAGCTTGATGGGGGAGCTCAATGAGCAGTACTTC.

The chain combines TRBV18 with TRBJ1-1, with D tentatively TRBD1 (6 bases). The CDR3 is 16 residues long. CDR1 is KGHSH, CDR2 LQKENI, per germline. The ends were cut back, 4 bases at V and 0 bases at J, with 15 bases in the middle. CDR3: CASSLTSDRLNTEAFF. Written as DNA, the CDR3 is TGTGCCAGCTCACTAACTTCGGACAGATTGAACACTGAAGCTTTCTTT.